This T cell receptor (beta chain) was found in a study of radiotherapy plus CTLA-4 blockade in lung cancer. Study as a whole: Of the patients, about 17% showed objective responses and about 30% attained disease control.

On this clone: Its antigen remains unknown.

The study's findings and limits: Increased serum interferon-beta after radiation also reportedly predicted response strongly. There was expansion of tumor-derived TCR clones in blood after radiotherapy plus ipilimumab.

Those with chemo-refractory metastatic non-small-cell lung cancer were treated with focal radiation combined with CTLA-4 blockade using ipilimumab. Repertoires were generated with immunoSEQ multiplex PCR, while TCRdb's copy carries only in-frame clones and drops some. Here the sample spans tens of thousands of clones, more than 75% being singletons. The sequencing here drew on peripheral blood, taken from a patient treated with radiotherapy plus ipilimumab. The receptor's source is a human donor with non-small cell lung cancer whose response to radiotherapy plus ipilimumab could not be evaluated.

This chain's CDR3 is CASSPPMAGHGNTIYF. The DNA of the CDR3 is TGTGCCAGCTCACCACCGATGGCAGGGCATGGAAACACCATATATTTT. This chain joins TRBV18 and TRBJ1-3, with D perhaps matching TRBD1 (5 bases). CDR1 is KGHSH, CDR2 LQKENI, per germline. Deletions cut 0 bases from V and 3 bases from J, with 12 bases between. The CDR3 has 16 residues.